This is a list of T cell receptor beta chains from one sample in a study of technical replicates of blood from a few donors. Measured with immunoSEQ multiplex PCR; TCRdb has only the in-frame clones, and not every one. The sample includes approximately 60,000 clones, around nine tenths of them seen just once. The sequenced sample was PBMCs. These receptors were taken from a human donor in good health. Some clones in this sample may be carry-over from other donors' samples. CDR3s include the opening cysteine and the closing phenylalanine or tryptophan. Fields, in order: J gene, CDR3 length, V gene, CDR3 protein.

TRBJ2-7	14	TRBV6-6	CASSYETGSYEQYF
TRBJ1-4	14	TRBV5-1	CASTSGTGGEKLFF
TRBJ2-2	13	TRBV23-1	CAGGQLNTGELFF
TRBJ1-6	15	TRBV7-9	CASSSMDRVHRPLHF
TRBJ2-1	13	TRBV7-9	CASSLGDSRGQFF
TRBJ1-6	15	TRBV11-1	CATHGPTAINSPLHF
TRBJ1-1	13	TRBV7-9	CASSLGENTEAFF
TRBJ2-2	13	TRBV27	CASSLTGTGELFF
TRBJ2-7	15	TRBV10-2	CASNPGLAATYEQYF
TRBJ1-3	14	TRBV6-5	CASSGLISGNTIYF
TRBJ2-7	13	TRBV6-5	CASTNSGSGEQYF
TRBJ1-6	14	TRBV15	CATSRDGSNSPLHF
TRBJ2-2	14	TRBV15	CATSQPRLTGELFF
TRBJ1-3	14	TRBV10-3	CAIRLEYPGNTIYF
TRBJ1-1	10	TRBV27	CASSLGGTFF
TRBJ2-7	13	TRBV27	CASSYRSDYEQYF
TRBJ2-5	17	TRBV9	CASSVDLRWGPTETQYF
TRBJ2-7	18	TRBV2	CASRPPMRGTGVSYEQYF
TRBJ2-3	16	TRBV7-8	CASSLRIRGGTDTQYF
TRBJ2-7	14	TRBV5-4	CASSLLPAGSEQYF
TRBJ2-7	13	TRBV2	CASSAAGRYEQYF
TRBJ2-5	14	TRBV7-9	CASRRTSGGGTQYF